This passage covers 10 T cell receptor beta chains from one sample sequenced in a study of OX40 agonist ivuxolimab in advanced cancers. The protocol was immunoSEQ multiplex PCR, while the TCRdb copy is restricted to in-frame clones and leaves out a portion. The sample lists 70,000 to 95,000 clones, 86% occurring once. The source material was CD4+ or CD8+ T cells sorted from blood, sampled in a trial of the OX40 agonist ivuxolimab. The receptor source for this set is an adult with an advanced solid tumor such as melanoma, head and neck, liver or kidney cancer.

The chain carries TRBV18 and TRBJ2-7; D gene uncertain. Looked up from germline, CDR1 is KGHSH and CDR2 is LQKENI. Trimming removed 3 bases from V and 7 bases from J, with 10 bases in between. This CDR3 contains 12 residues. The CDR3 DNA is TGTGCCAGCTCACCCGATCCCGCGGAGCAGTACTTC. This translates into CASSPDPAEQYF.

This chain connects TRBV7-9 to TRBJ1-5, with 10 bases matching TRBD1. The V gene end was trimmed by 1 base and the J gene end by 2 bases; junction bases not matched to a gene: 5. The CDR3 loop spans 17 amino acids. Germline-derived CDR1 and CDR2 are SEHNR and FQNEAQ (reference sequence). CDR3 in amino acids: CASSLGSGTGGNQPQHF. Written as DNA, the CDR3 is TGTGCCAGCAGCTTAGGATCCGGGACAGGGGGCAATCAGCCCCAGCATTTT.

V is TRBV5-1 and J is TRBJ1-4; perhaps TRBD1 as D (6 bases). The CDR3 sequence is 16 residues long. The V gene lost 1 base and the J gene lost 0 bases, with 10 bases spanning the gap. Germline V gene data show CDR1 as SGHRS and CDR2 as YFSETQ. CDR3 DNA: TGCGCCAGCAGCTTGATCGGGGGCTCAACTAATGAAAAACTGTTTTTT. It translates to CASSLIGGSTNEKLFF. Variable domain in full (rest from reference TRBV5-1 and TRBJ1-4): KAGVTQTPRYLIKTRGQQVTLSCSPISGHRSVSWYQQTPGQGLQFLFEYFSETQRNKGNFPGRFSGRQFSNSRSEMNVSTLELGDSALYLCASSLIGGSTNEKLFFGSGTQLSVL.

This chain connects TRBV4-3 to TRBJ1-2; 12 positions agree with TRBD1. The CDR3 has 16 residues. CDR1 and CDR2 from the germline V gene are LGHNA and YSLEER. V lost 1 base to trimming and J lost 8 bases; unmatched junction nucleotides: 8. CDR3 sequence reads: CASSQGSGTGGEGYTF. The CDR3 DNA reads TGCGCCAGCAGCCAAGGTAGCGGGACAGGGGGCGAGGGCTACACCTTC.

The V gene is TRBV18, the J gene TRBJ2-2; 7 bases agree with TRBD1. Trimming cost V 3 bases and J 0 bases; bases outside gene matches: 1. CDR3 length: 15 residues. Per the germline V gene, CDR1 is KGHSH and CDR2 is LQKENI. CDR3 bases: TGTGCCAGCTCACCGGGGACAGCGAACACCGGGGAGCTGTTTTTT. Its translation is CASSPGTANTGELFF.

The chain uses TRBV18 and TRBJ1-4; D unresolved. The V end lost 5 bases, the J end lost 8 bases, and 15 bases lay between the germline ends. Germline values: CDR1 KGHSH, CDR2 LQKENI. The CDR3 has 14 amino acids. The CDR3 sequence is CASSSTSPGEKLFF. CDR3 nucleotide sequence: TGTGCCAGCTCATCGACATCTCCCGGGGAAAAACTGTTTTTT. Combining the CDR3 with reference TRBV18 and TRBJ1-4 gives the whole variable domain NAGVMQNPRHLVRRRGQEARLRCSPMKGHSHVYWYRQLPEEGLKFMVYLQKENIIDESGMPKERFSAEFPKEGPSILRIQQVVRGDSAAYFCASSSTSPGEKLFFGSGTQLSVL.

This clone is classed as medium-sized (0.01 to 0.1%). V and J are TRBV7-9 and TRBJ2-7, with D possibly TRBD1 on 6 matching bases. V was shortened by 3 bases and J by 2 bases, with 11 bases between the two germline ends. There are 14 residues in the CDR3. Germline loops: CDR1 SEHNR, CDR2 FQNEAQ (reference sequence). The CDR3 here is CASSFLGQPYEQYF. CDR3 bases: TGTGCCAGCAGCTTTTTGGGACAACCCTACGAGCAGTACTTC.

In nucleotides, the CDR3 is TGTGCCAGCAGGTTTCACAGGGAGGGCTACGAGCAGTACTTC. Amino acid sequence: CASRFHREGYEQYF. The gene calls are TRBV5-6 and TRBJ2-7, with D possibly being TRBD2 (7 bases). Per the germline V gene, CDR1 is SGHDT and CDR2 is YYEEEE. This CDR3 is built from 14 residues. Trimming removed 5 bases at V and 3 bases at J, with 15 bases between.

The V gene is TRBV19, the J gene TRBJ1-4; D is possibly TRBD1 (5 bases). The germline V and J ends were trimmed by 2 bases and 6 bases, with 16 bases remaining between them. This CDR3 comprises 16 residues. The V gene's germline CDR1 is LNHDA and CDR2 SQIVND (reference sequence). CDR3 bases: TGTGCCAGTAGTATATGGGACGCAGGGACGGATGAAAAACTGTTTTTT. Translating gives CASSIWDAGTDEKLFF.

The J gene is TRBJ2-7, the V gene TRBV30, with 8 positions matching TRBD2. V lost 3 bases to trimming and J lost 3 bases; unmatched junction nucleotides: 4. Germline V gene sequence: CDR1 GTSNPN, CDR2 SVGIG (reference sequence). The CDR3 loop spans 13 amino acids. CDR3 DNA sequence: TGTGCCTGGAGGCGGGCGGGGGGCTACGAGCAGTACTTC. This translates into CAWRRAGGYEQYF.